The sequence of this T cell receptor beta chain was determined in a study of response to subunit inactivated influenza vaccine. Overall study findings and caveats: T cells newly recruited by each seasonal influenza vaccination are few, the authors suggested.

TCRdb fed the RT-PCR reads into MiXCR, producing one record per CDR3 protein. The top ten hold 10% to 15% of the sample, which has about half a million distinct CDR3 sequences, approximately 7.7% seen once. In germline, CDR1 is LGHNA, CDR2 YSLEER. Trimming left V 5 bases short and J 4 bases short, with 8 bases between. The CDR3 is made up of 13 amino acids. This clonotype has ten or more counts. The antigen is undetermined. Material: PBMCs from blood, obtained approximately 25 months after vaccination. This chain uses TRBV4-3 with TRBJ2-2, with D hard to call. The origin of this receptor is a man aged 50 to 69 who received an inactivated influenza vaccine. CDR3 in amino acids: CASSSLPTGELFF. CDR3 bases: TGCGCCAGCAGCTCTCTGCCCACCGGGGAGCTGTTTTTT.